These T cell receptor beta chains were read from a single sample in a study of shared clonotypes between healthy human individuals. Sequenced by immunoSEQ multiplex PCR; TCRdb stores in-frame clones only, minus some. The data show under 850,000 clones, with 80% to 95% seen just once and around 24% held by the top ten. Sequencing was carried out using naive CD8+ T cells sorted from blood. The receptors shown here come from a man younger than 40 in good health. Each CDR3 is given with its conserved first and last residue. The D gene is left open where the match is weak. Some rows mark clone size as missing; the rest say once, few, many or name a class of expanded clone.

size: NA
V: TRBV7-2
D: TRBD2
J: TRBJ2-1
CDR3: CASSLVGGGTSLNEQFF
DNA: TGTGCCAGCAGCTTAGTAGGGGGTGGGACTAGCCTCAATGAGCAGTTCTTC

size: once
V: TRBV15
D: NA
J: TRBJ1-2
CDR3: CATSRDWLGTPDDGYTF
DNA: TGTGCCACCAGCAGAGATTGGCTAGGGACACCAGACGACGGCTACACCTTC

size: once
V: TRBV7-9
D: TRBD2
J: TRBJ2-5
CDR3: CASSPKGGEYQETQYF
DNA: TGTGCCAGCAGCCCAAAGGGAGGGGAGTACCAAGAGACCCAGTACTTC

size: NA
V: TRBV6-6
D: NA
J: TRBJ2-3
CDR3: CASKAYSTDTQYF
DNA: TGTGCCAGCAAAGCGTATAGCACAGATACGCAGTATTTT

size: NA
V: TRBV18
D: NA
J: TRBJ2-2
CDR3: CASSHRDRPTGELFF
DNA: TGTGCCAGCTCACACCGGGACCGCCCCACCGGGGAGCTGTTTTTT

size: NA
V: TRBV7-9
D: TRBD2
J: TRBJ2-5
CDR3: CASNRLAGNQETQYF
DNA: TGTGCCAGCAACCGACTAGCGGGAAACCAAGAGACCCAGTACTTC

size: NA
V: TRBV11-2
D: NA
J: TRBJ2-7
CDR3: CASSLSSYEQYF
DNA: TGTGCCAGCAGCTTAAGTTCCTACGAGCAGTACTTC

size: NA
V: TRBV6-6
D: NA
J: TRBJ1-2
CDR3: CASSYGEDGYTF
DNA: TGTGCCAGCAGTTACGGGGAAGATGGCTACACCTTC

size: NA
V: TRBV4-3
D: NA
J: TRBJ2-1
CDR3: CASSQDSQWWAKQFF
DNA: TGCGCCAGCAGCCAAGATAGTCAGTGGTGGGCGAAGCAGTTCTTC

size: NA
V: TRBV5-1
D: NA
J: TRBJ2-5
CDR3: CASSLARQPPQETQYF
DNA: TGCGCCAGCAGCTTGGCGCGACAGCCGCCTCAAGAGACCCAGTACTTC

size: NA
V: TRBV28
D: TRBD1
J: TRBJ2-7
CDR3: CASSPGQGSYEQYF
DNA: TGTGCCAGCAGTCCAGGACAGGGCTCCTACGAGCAGTACTTC

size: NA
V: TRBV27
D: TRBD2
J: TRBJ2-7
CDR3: CASSLGLAGLSHEQYF
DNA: TGTGCCAGCAGTTTAGGACTAGCGGGATTGTCCCACGAGCAGTACTTC